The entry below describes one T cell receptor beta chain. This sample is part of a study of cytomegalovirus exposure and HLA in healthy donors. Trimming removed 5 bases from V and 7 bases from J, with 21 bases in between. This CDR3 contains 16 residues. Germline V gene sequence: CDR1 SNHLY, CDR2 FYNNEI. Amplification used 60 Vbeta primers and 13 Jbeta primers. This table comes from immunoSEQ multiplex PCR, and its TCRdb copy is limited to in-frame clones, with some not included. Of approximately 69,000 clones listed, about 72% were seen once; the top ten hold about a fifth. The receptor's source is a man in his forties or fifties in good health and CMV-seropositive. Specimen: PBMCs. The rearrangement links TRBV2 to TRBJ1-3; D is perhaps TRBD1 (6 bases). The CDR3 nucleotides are TGTGCCAGCAGTCCCTTGACGGGGACATCCGGGAACACCATATATTTT. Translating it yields CASSPLTGTSGNTIYF.